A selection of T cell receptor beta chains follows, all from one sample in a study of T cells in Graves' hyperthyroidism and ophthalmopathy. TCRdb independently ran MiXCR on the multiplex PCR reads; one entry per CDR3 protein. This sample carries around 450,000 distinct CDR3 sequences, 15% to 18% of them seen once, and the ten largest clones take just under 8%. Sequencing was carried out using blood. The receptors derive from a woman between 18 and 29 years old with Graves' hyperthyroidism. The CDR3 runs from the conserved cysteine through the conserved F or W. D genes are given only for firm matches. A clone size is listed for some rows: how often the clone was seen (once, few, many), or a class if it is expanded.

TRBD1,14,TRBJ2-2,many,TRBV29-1,TGCAGCGTGGACGACAGGGGAGGAACCGGGGAGCTGTTTTTT,CSVDDRGGTGELFF
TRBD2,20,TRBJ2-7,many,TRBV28,TGTGCCAGCAGGCGACGCCGTTGGACTAGCGGGAGCACCAGCTCCTACGAGCAGTACTTC,CASRRRRWTSGSTSSYEQYF
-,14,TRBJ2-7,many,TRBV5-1,TGCGCCAGCAGCTTGGAGGGGACTTCCTACGAGCAGTACTTC,CASSLEGTSYEQYF
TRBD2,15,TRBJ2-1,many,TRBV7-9,TGTGCCAGCAGCCCGACTAGCGGGAACAACAATGAGCAGTTCTTC,CASSPTSGNNNEQFF
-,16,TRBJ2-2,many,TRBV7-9,TGTGCCAGCAGCTTCGTAGTGTTGGCGAACACCGGGGAGCTGTTTTTT,CASSFVVLANTGELFF
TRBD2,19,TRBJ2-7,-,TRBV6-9,TGTGCCAGCAGTTACAAATCCGGGCTAGCGGGAGAGTATCGTTACGAGCAGTACTTC,CASSYKSGLAGEYRYEQYF
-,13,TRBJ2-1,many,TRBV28,TGTGCCAGCCGCTCGGGTTCCTACAATGAGCAGTTCTTC,CASRSGSYNEQFF
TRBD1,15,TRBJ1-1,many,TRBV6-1,TGTGCCAGCAGTCCTGGGGGGACAGGGGACACTGAAGCTTTCTTT,CASSPGGTGDTEAFF
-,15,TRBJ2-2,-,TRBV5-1,TGCGCCAGCAGCTTGGGTTGGCGGGGTACCGGGGAGCTGTTTTTT,CASSLGWRGTGELFF
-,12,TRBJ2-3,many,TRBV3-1,TGTGCCAGCAGCAACAGGGCTCGAACGCAGTATTTT,CASSNRARTQYF
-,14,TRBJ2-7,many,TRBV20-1,TGCAGTGCTAGAGATTTCGGGAGAACCCACGAGCAGTACTTC,CSARDFGRTHEQYF
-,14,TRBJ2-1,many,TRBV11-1,TGTGCCAGCAGCTGGACGGGAGTTTACAATGAGCAGTTCTTC,CASSWTGVYNEQFF
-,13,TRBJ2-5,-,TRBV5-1,TGCGCCAGCAGCTTCGAAGGGTGGGAGACCCAGTACTTC,CASSFEGWETQYF
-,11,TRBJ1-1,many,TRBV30,TGTGCCTGGGGGGCATTAACTGAAGCTTTCTTT,CAWGALTEAFF
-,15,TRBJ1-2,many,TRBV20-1,TGCAGTGCTAGAGAGGGTGGGGGGGGAGCCTATGGCTACACCTTC,CSAREGGGGAYGYTF
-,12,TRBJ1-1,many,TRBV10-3,TGTGCCATCACGGGGGACTACACTGAAGCTTTCTTT,CAITGDYTEAFF
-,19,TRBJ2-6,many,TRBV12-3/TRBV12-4,TGTGCCAGCAGAGCCGTGAGCCGGGGCCTACGCCTGGGGGCCAACGTCCTGACTTTC,CASRAVSRGLRLGANVLTF
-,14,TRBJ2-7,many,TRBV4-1,TGCGCCAGCAGCCAAGATAGGAGAGGGTACGAGCAGTACTTC,CASSQDRRGYEQYF
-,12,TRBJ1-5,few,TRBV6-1,TGTGCCAGCAGTCCTCCAGCTCAGCCCCAGCATTTT,CASSPPAQPQHF
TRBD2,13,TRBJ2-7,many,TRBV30,TGTGCCTGGAGGGGGACTAGTGGGTACGAGCAGTACTTC,CAWRGTSGYEQYF
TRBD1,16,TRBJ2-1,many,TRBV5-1,TGCGCCAGCAGCTTGGTTGCGGGACAGGACTACAATGAGCAGTTCTTC,CASSLVAGQDYNEQFF
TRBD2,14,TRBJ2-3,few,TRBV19,TGTGCCACTCGGCGGGGGGCTAGCACAGATACGCAGTATTTT,CATRRGASTDTQYF
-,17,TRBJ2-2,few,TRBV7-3,TGTGCCAGCAGGAAAGGGGGGGCGCGGCCGGACACCGGGGAGCTGTTTTTT,CASRKGGARPDTGELFF
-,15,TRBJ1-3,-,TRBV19,TGTGCCAGTGGACCCCGTGGGACGGCAGGAAACACCATATATTTT,CASGPRGTAGNTIYF
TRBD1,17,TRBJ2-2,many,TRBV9,TGTGCCAGCAGCGCCCGACAGGGGACGTTCGGCACCGGGGAGCTGTTTTTT,CASSARQGTFGTGELFF
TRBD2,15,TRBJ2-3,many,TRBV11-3,TGTGCCAGCAGCTTAAGCGGGAGGGCCAGGGATACGCAGTATTTT,CASSLSGRARDTQYF
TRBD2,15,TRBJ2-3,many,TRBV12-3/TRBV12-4,TGTGCCAGCAGTTTGTTAGCGGGGGTCACAGATACGCAGTATTTT,CASSLLAGVTDTQYF
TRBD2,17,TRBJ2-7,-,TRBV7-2,TGTGCCAGCAGCTTAGGCGGGAGGGGACCACTTGGGGACGAGCAGTACTTC,CASSLGGRGPLGDEQYF
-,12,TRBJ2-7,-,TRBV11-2,TGCGCCAGCAGCTTCACGGGGAACGAGCAGTACTTC,CASSFTGNEQYF
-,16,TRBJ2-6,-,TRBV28,TGTGCCAGCAGCGGCGGCAGGGGGAGGGGGGCCAACGTCCTGACTTTC,CASSGGRGRGANVLTF
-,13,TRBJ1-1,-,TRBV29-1,TGCAGCGTCGCTCGGGGGGGTGACACTGAAGCTTTCTTT,CSVARGGDTEAFF
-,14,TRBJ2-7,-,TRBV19,TGTGCCAGTAGTACGAGGGAGTCCAGGGACGAGCAGTACTTC,CASSTRESRDEQYF
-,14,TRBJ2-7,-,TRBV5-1,TGCGCCAGCAGCCCGGACAGTGCCCGAAACGAGCAGTACTTC,CASSPDSARNEQYF
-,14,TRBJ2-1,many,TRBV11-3,TGTGCCAGCAGCTTAGCGGCCCAGGAGAATGAGCAGTTCTTC,CASSLAAQENEQFF
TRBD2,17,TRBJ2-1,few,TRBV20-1,TGCAGTGCTATGGGACTAGCGGGAGGGCGAAGTTTCAATGAGCAGTTCTTC,CSAMGLAGGRSFNEQFF
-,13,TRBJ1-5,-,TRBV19,TGTGCCAGTAGGACTAGGTACGGGCAGCCCCAGCATTTT,CASRTRYGQPQHF
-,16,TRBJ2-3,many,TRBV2,TGTGCCAGCAGTGAGCCAGCGATCCGCTACACAGATACGCAGTATTTT,CASSEPAIRYTDTQYF
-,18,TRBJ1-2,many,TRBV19,TGTGCCAGTAGTATGGGGCCCAGGTCGTCAGGGGACTCCTATGGCTACACCTTC,CASSMGPRSSGDSYGYTF
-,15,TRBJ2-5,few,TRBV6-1,TGTGCCAGCAGCCTCATTACATCGGGGGAAGAGACCCAGTACTTC,CASSLITSGEETQYF
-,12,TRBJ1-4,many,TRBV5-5,TGTGCCAGCAGCTTGGTGGGCGGAAAACTGTTTTTT,CASSLVGGKLFF
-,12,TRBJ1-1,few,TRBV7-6,TGTGCCAGCAGCAAGGCCGGTCTGGAAGCTTTCTTT,CASSKAGLEAFF
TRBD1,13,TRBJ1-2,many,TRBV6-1,TGTGCCAGCGGAGGGGGCGCGGGATATGGCTACACCTTC,CASGGGAGYGYTF
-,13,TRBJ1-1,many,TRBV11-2,TGTGCCGCCGGCGGCCAGGGTGGCACTGAAGCTTTCTTT,CAAGGQGGTEAFF
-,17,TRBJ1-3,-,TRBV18,TGTGCCAGCTCAGGACAACAGGGATCTATACCTGGAAACACCATATATTTT,CASSGQQGSIPGNTIYF
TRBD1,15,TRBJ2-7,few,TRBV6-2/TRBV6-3,TGTGCCAGCAGTGACGGGGCAGGGGGCTTCTACGAGCAGTACTTC,CASSDGAGGFYEQYF
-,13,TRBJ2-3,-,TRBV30,TGTGCCTGGAGTGAGGGGGGCACAGATACGCAGTATTTT,CAWSEGGTDTQYF
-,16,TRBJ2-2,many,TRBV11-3,TGTGCCAGCAGCCCGAGGGTGAACGCGAACACCGGGGAGCTGTTTTTT,CASSPRVNANTGELFF
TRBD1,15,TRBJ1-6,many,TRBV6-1,TGTGCCAGCAGTGAAGTGGGACAGAGTAATTCACCCCTCCACTTT,CASSEVGQSNSPLHF
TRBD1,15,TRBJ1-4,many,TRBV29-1,TGCAGCGTTAGTTTAGCAGGGGGCTCGGGTGAAAAACTGTTTTTT,CSVSLAGGSGEKLFF